These T cell receptor beta chains were read from a single sample in a study of T cells in Graves' hyperthyroidism and ophthalmopathy. MiXCR was run by TCRdb on the multiplex PCR reads, yielding one entry per CDR3 protein. The table includes about 500,000 distinct CDR3 sequences, 46% detected once. The source material was peripheral blood or thyroid tissue (not recorded which). All receptors derive from an adult woman with Graves' disease, either hyperthyroidism or ophthalmopathy (not recorded which). The CDR3 runs from the conserved cysteine through the conserved F or W. The D gene is left open where the match is weak. Only part of the rows carry a size: once, few, many, or a class if the clone is expanded.

D	size	J	V	CDR3	DNA
NA	NA	TRBJ1-5	TRBV2	CASSLSNIQGMPQHF	TGTGCCAGCAGCCTGTCGAATATACAGGGAATGCCCCAGCATTTT
TRBD1	many	TRBJ2-7	TRBV4-3	CASSQLRVGQGKQYF	TGCGCCAGCAGCCAGCTGCGTGTGGGACAGGGGAAGCAGTACTTC
TRBD1	NA	TRBJ1-2	TRBV20-1	CSARRQGGYGYTF	TGCAGTGCTAGAAGACAGGGCGGCTATGGCTACACCTTC
NA	NA	TRBJ2-7	TRBV6-5	CASSAGARGYEQYF	TGTGCCAGCAGTGCGGGGGCGCGGGGGTACGAGCAGTACTTC
TRBD1	few	TRBJ1-5	TRBV7-9	CASSYGTGGFNQPQHF	TGTGCCAGCAGCTACGGGACAGGGGGATTCAATCAGCCCCAGCATTTT
NA	NA	TRBJ2-7	TRBV20-1	CSARGLRSYEQYF	TGCAGTGCTAGAGGCTTACGATCCTACGAGCAGTACTTC
TRBD1	NA	TRBJ1-1	TRBV7-9	CASSDRDRGLNTEAFF	TGTGCCAGCAGCGACCGGGACAGGGGTTTGAACACTGAAGCTTTCTTT
NA	NA	TRBJ1-6	TRBV25-1	CASRRPGKVDNSPLHF	TGCGCCAGCAGGCGACCAGGGAAGGTGGATAATTCACCCCTCCACTTT
NA	NA	TRBJ2-7	TRBV7-7	CASRFQYRLVRQYF	TGTGCTAGCAGGTTCCAGTACCGGTTGGTCCGGCAGTACTTC
NA	NA	TRBJ2-6	TRBV19	CASSIDPGGANVLTF	TGTGCCAGTAGTATAGACCCAGGAGGGGCCAACGTCCTGACTTTC
NA	NA	TRBJ2-7	TRBV18	CASSPPQGREPYEQYF	TGTGCCAGCTCACCACCACAGGGGCGGGAACCCTACGAGCAGTACTTC
TRBD2	NA	TRBJ2-5	TRBV24-1	CATSDEGTSGRPRETQYF	TGTGCCACCAGTGACGAAGGGACTAGCGGGAGGCCTCGGGAGACCCAGTACTTC
TRBD2	few	TRBJ2-2	TRBV4-1	CASSQGTSGLPGMLFF	TGCGCCAGCAGCCAGGGGACTAGCGGACTCCCGGGGATGCTGTTTTTT
NA	NA	TRBJ1-5	TRBV24-1	CATSDLNSQHF	TGTGCCACCAGTGATTTGAACTCCCAGCATTTT
NA	NA	TRBJ1-6	TRBV6-1	CASSHQNYNSPLHF	TGTGCCAGCAGCCACCAGAACTATAATTCACCCCTCCACTTT
NA	few	TRBJ1-6	TRBV7-7	CASSLVSFWEGPLHF	TGTGCTAGCAGCTTAGTAAGCTTCTGGGAAGGACCCCTCCACTTT
NA	NA	TRBJ1-3	TRBV7-9	CASSQLRLISGNTIYF	TGCGCCAGCAGCCAACTCAGGCTGATCTCTGGAAACACCATATATTTT
TRBD1	NA	TRBJ1-2	TRBV7-2	CAISEAQQGARGYTF	TGTGCCATCAGTGAGGCGCAACAGGGGGCGCGTGGCTACACCTTC
TRBD1	few	TRBJ1-1	TRBV29-1	CSVGATGGEAFF	TGCAGCGTTGGAGCGACAGGGGGCGAAGCTTTCTTT
TRBD2	once	TRBJ2-5	TRBV20-1	CSAREGAGAETQYF	TGCAGTGCTAGAGAAGGGGCGGGAGCGGAGACCCAGTACTTC
TRBD2	NA	TRBJ2-7	TRBV29-1	CSVGGGGGLAKYF	TGCAGCGTGGGGGGGGGGGGAGGACTAGCGAAGTACTTC
TRBD1	many	TRBJ1-1	TRBV9	CASSSQGAQAGAFF	TGTGCCAGCAGCTCCCAGGGGGCGCAGGCGGGAGCTTTCTTT
NA	once	TRBJ2-2	TRBV19	CASSAASRTGELFF	TGTGCCAGTAGTGCCGCCTCTAGAACCGGGGAGCTGTTTTTT
NA	many	TRBJ1-2	TRBV20-1	CSAKDSSASDGYTF	TGCAGTGCCAAGGACAGCTCCGCGTCAGATGGCTACACCTTC
NA	NA	TRBJ2-7	TRBV15	CATSRDNEGAEQYF	TGTGCCACCAGCAGAGATAATGAAGGTGCCGAGCAGTACTTC
NA	many	TRBJ1-6	TRBV7-9	CASSLFGGTYNSPLHF	TGTGCCAGCAGCTTATTCGGGGGCACCTATAATTCACCCCTCCACTTT
NA	NA	TRBJ1-1	TRBV29-1	CSAWGKNLNTEAFF	TGCAGCGCCTGGGGGAAGAACCTGAACACTGAAGCTTTCTTT
NA	once	TRBJ1-2	TRBV7-3	CASSKGDYGYTF	TGTGCCAGCAGCAAAGGGGACTATGGCTACACCTTC
NA	NA	TRBJ1-1	TRBV2	CASRQRQGLTEAFF	TGTGCCAGCAGGCAGCGGCAGGGGTTAACTGAAGCTTTCTTT
NA	NA	TRBJ2-7	TRBV4-1	CASSQRDGPYEQYF	TGCGCCAGCAGCCAACGGGACGGACCCTACGAGCAGTACTTC
NA	many	TRBJ2-6	TRBV9	CASSESGANVLTF	TGTGCCAGCAGCGAGTCAGGGGCCAACGTCCTGACTTTC
NA	once	TRBJ1-1	TRBV7-9	CASSLGDANTEAFF	TGTGCCAGCAGCTTAGGGGACGCGAACACTGAAGCTTTCTTT
NA	NA	TRBJ2-7	TRBV29-1	CSLGWQNYEQYF	TGCAGCTTGGGGTGGCAGAACTACGAGCAGTACTTC
NA	many	TRBJ2-1	TRBV29-1	CSVERRDRSYNEQFF	TGCAGCGTTGAACGGCGGGACCGCTCCTACAATGAGCAGTTCTTC
TRBD1	NA	TRBJ2-5	TRBV9	CASSASGTGGTETQYF	TGTGCCAGCAGTGCTAGCGGGACAGGGGGCACAGAGACCCAGTACTTC
NA	NA	TRBJ1-2	TRBV19	CASCAPSNYGYTF	TGTGCCAGCTGTGCACCGAGTAACTATGGCTATACCTTC
NA	NA	TRBJ1-2	TRBV10-3	CAIRGDNLYGYTF	TGTGCCATCAGGGGGGACAACCTCTATGGCTACACCTTC
NA	NA	TRBJ1-5	TRBV20-1	CSARDPTWWSQHF	TGCAGTGCCAGGGACCCGACGTGGTGGTCCCAGCATTTT
NA	many	TRBJ1-2	TRBV29-1	CSVFPDVAF	TGCAGCGTTTTCCCGGACGTCGCTTTC
NA	few	TRBJ1-1	TRBV3-1	CASSQGGQRVEAFF	TGTGCCAGCAGCCAAGGAGGTCAACGGGTTGAAGCTTTCTTT